What follows are 21 T cell receptor beta chains derived from one specimen sequenced in a study of blood T cell repertoires in COVID-19. Sequencing was performed with immunoSEQ multiplex PCR; in TCRdb, only in-frame clones are kept and a portion is missing. The data hold around 200,000 clones, with over 70% observed a single time. The specimen was peripheral blood. Receptors originate from a man aged 50-60 years with active or convalescent COVID-19.

V is TRBV24-1 and J is TRBJ1-5; no clear D. CDR3 length equals 14 residues. Between the trimmed V and J ends, which lost 8 bases and 6 bases, there was a span of 16 bases. Germline CDR1 is KGHDR and CDR2 is SFDVKD. This CDR3 is CATIGPCRGQPQHF. The DNA for the CDR3 is TGTGCCACCATTGGACCATGCCGGGGTCAGCCCCAGCATTTT.

The chain recombines TRBV5-5 with TRBJ2-3; no clear D gene. V lost 1 base and J lost 0, with 9 bases in between. The CDR3 extends over 15 amino acids. The V gene's germline CDR1 is SGHKS and CDR2 YYEKEE (reference sequence). The DNA for the CDR3 is TGTGCCAGCAGCTTGCGGGTCTCTAGCACAGATACGCAGTATTTT. This translates into CASSLRVSSTDTQYF. Full variable domain (remainder filled in from reference TRBV5-5 and TRBJ2-3): DAGVTQSPTHLIKTRGQQVTLRCSPISGHKSVSWYQQVLGQGPQFIFQYYEKEERGRGNFPDRFSARQFPNYSSELNVNALLLGDSALYLCASSLRVSSTDTQYFGPGTRLTVL.

This chain links TRBV4-1 with TRBJ2-1; D remains ambiguous. The germline CDR1 and CDR2 sequences are MGHRA and YSYEKL. Trimming left V 1 base short and J 1 base short, with 5 bases between. CDR3 length: 14 residues. In DNA, the CDR3 is TGCGCCAGCAGCCAAGTCCGGTCCTACAATGAGCAGTTCTTC. Amino acid sequence: CASSQVRSYNEQFF.

This chain joins TRBV2 and TRBJ1-6; a possible D gene is TRBD1 (5 bases). The germline CDR1 and CDR2 sequences are SNHLY and FYNNEI. Trimming stripped 2 bases from V and 8 bases from J, with 13 bases between. The CDR3 has 15 amino acids. CDR3 nucleotides: TGTGCCAGCAGTGAACTCCAGGGAAGGGATTCACCCCTCCACTTT. Residues: CASSELQGRDSPLHF.

V usage is TRBV7-9 and J usage is TRBJ2-5; D is possibly TRBD2 (6 bases). CDR3 length: 16 amino acids. Looked up from germline, CDR1 is SEHNR and CDR2 is FQNEAQ (reference sequence). The germline V and J ends were trimmed by 8 bases and 5 bases, with 24 bases remaining between them. The DNA of the CDR3 is TGTGCCAGCGGGGTTTGGGGTAGCGGAGGCGGGGAGACCCAGTACTTC. It is translated as CASGVWGSGGGETQYF.

The V gene is TRBV19, the J gene TRBJ1-5, with D possibly TRBD1 on 6 matching bases. The germline V gene has CDR1 LNHDA and CDR2 SQIVND (reference sequence). The CDR3 is 19 amino acids. V shed 3 bases and J shed 1 base, with 22 bases lying between them. As DNA, the CDR3 is TGTGCCAGTAGTATCCCCCGGGGTATGGGGGCCTTAAGCAATCAGCCCCAGCATTTT. Residues: CASSIPRGMGALSNQPQHF.

Remarks on this clone: The sample contains more than one DNA sequence encoding this CDR3. V and J are TRBV29-1 and TRBJ1-1; 8 nucleotides match TRBD1. The trim removed 7 bases at V and 6 bases at J, leaving 1 base unmatched. The CDR3 totals 10 residues. Germline CDR1 SQVTM, CDR2 ANQGSEA. Written as DNA, the CDR3 is TGCAGCGGGGGACAGGCTGAAGCTTTCTTT. This sequence encodes CSGGQAEAFF.

The chain recombines TRBV6-1 with TRBJ1-3; a weak D match, TRBD1 (6 bases). Looked up from germline, CDR1 is MNHNS and CDR2 is SASEGT. The V end was cut by 3 bases, the J end by 5 bases, with 20 bases between. This CDR3 has 17 amino acids. The CDR3 protein is CASSDGPRTAPRNTIYF. The CDR3 DNA reads TGTGCCAGCAGTGACGGCCCGCGGACAGCACCTCGAAACACCATATATTTT.

The rearrangement joins TRBV6-6 to TRBJ1-6, with a weak D call TRBD1 (6 bases). The CDR3 spans 15 residues. Trimming cost V 2 bases and J 5 bases, with 10 bases left between them. The V gene's germline CDR1 is MNHNY and CDR2 SVGAGI (reference sequence). The CDR3 region has the DNA TGTGCCAGCAGTTACCAGGGACATAATAATTCACCCCTCCACTTT. Protein sequence: CASSYQGHNNSPLHF.

This chain links TRBV10-2 with TRBJ1-2, with TRBD1 matching 7 bases. From germline, CDR1 is WSHSY and CDR2 SAAADI. CDR3 length equals 13 residues. V lost 7 bases and J lost 6; bases outside the gene matches: 8. CDR3 region: CASTVGGGDGYTF. The CDR3 DNA reads TGCGCCAGCACGGTAGGAGGGGGCGATGGCTACACCTTC.

This clone was counted once. V is TRBV3-1 (or the pseudogene TRBV3-2) and J is TRBJ2-7; 9 bases match TRBD1. With V trimmed by 5 bases and J by 2 bases, 4 bases remained unmatched. Germline lookup yields CDR1 LGHDT and CDR2 YNNKEL (reference sequence). This CDR3 has 14 residues. DNA of the CDR3: TGTGCCAGCAGCACGGACAGGGGAGCCTACGAGCAGTACTTC. Translating gives CASSTDRGAYEQYF.

V and J are TRBV6-5 and TRBJ2-2, with 7 bases lining up with TRBD1. The germline CDR1 and CDR2 sequences are MNHEY and SVGAGI. This CDR3 spans 14 amino acids. V lost 5 bases, J lost 2 bases, and 2 bases stayed unmatched. CDR3 DNA: TGTGCCAGCAGTAACAGGGGTAACACCGGGGAGCTGTTTTTT. It encodes CASSNRGNTGELFF.

The chain recombines TRBV29-1 with TRBJ2-7, with 7 bases aligning to TRBD1. Germline assignment: CDR1 SQVTM and CDR2 ANQGSEA. Trimming removed 4 bases from V and 2 bases from J; junction bases left unmatched: 11. This CDR3 comprises 15 residues. This CDR3 is CSVVVQGQVAYEQYF. Here the CDR3 DNA reads TGCAGCGTTGTAGTCCAAGGACAGGTCGCCTACGAGCAGTACTTC.

This clone has only one observation. CDR3 DNA: TGTGCCAGCAGCCCCTATCCGGGACAGGGCTATGGCTACACCTTC. Amino acids: CASSPYPGQGYGYTF. The chain employs TRBV9 and TRBJ1-2, with TRBD1 matching 9 bases. V lost 4 bases and J lost 4; bases outside the gene matches: 8. The CDR3 is 15 amino acids. Germline V gives CDR1 SGDLS, CDR2 YYNGEE.

CDR3 protein: CASSYFGQAGARLFF. The CDR3 DNA reads TGTGCCAGCAGTTACTTCGGGCAGGCGGGGGCAAGACTGTTTTTT. This chain uses TRBV6-5 with TRBJ1-4; TRBD1 might be the D (6 bases). From germline, CDR1 is MNHEY and CDR2 SVGAGI. The CDR3 length is 15 residues. V was clipped by 1 base and J by 13 bases, with 19 bases between them.

This clone was detected only once. The genes are TRBV5-6 and TRBJ1-3; D is possibly TRBD1 (5 bases). Trimming took off 0 bases at V and 0 bases at J, with 13 bases between the two ends. The CDR3 is 17 amino acids. Germline CDR1 reads SGHDT; CDR2 reads YYEEEE. Written as DNA, the CDR3 is TGTGCCAGCAGCTTGGGGGGTCAGGGATTCTCTGGAAACACCATATATTTT. Its protein is CASSLGGQGFSGNTIYF.

The V gene is TRBV5-1, the J gene TRBJ2-3, with 11 bases lining up with TRBD2. Looked up from germline, CDR1 is SGHRS and CDR2 is YFSETQ. This CDR3 has 17 amino acids. V shed 0 bases, J shed 1 base, and the junction held 4 bases outside the gene matches. CDR3 amino acids: CASSLVAGGPGTDTQYF. In nucleotides, the CDR3 is TGCGCCAGCAGCTTGGTAGCGGGAGGGCCTGGCACAGATACGCAGTATTTT.

This chain connects TRBV27 to TRBJ2-3; D unresolved. Per germline, CDR1 MNHEY and CDR2 SMNVEV (reference sequence). Trimming cost V 7 bases and J 0 bases, with 8 bases left between them. This CDR3 has 13 residues. The CDR3 reads CASKLASTDTQYF. The CDR3 bases are TGTGCCAGCAAGTTAGCTAGCACAGATACGCAGTATTTT.

The chain is built from TRBV29-1 and TRBJ2-7, with a possible D match to TRBD2 (6 bases). CDR1 and CDR2 (germline): SQVTM, ANQGSEA. Trimming shortened V by 6 bases and J by 5 bases, and 20 bases separated the two germline ends. The CDR3 spans 14 residues. DNA of the CDR3: TGCAGCGTGCTCTCTTACGGGAGTGTTGACGAGCAGTACTTC. Its translation: CSVLSYGSVDEQYF.

The chain uses TRBV6-5 and TRBJ1-2; weak D call: TRBD1 (5 bases). V dropped 6 bases and J dropped 1 base, with 15 bases sitting between them. Germline V gene sequence: CDR1 MNHEY, CDR2 SVGAGI. There are 15 residues in the CDR3. The CDR3 sequence is CASSRVGEGNYGYTF. The CDR3 nucleotides read TGTGCCAGCAGCCGCGTGGGGGAGGGTAACTATGGCTACACCTTC.

J is TRBJ2-4 and V is TRBV3-1 (or the pseudogene TRBV3-2); D is undetermined. V was pared by 0 bases and J by 14 bases, with 17 bases between. The CDR3 has 14 residues. Germline CDR1 and CDR2: LGHDT and YNNKEL (reference sequence). The CDR3 here is CASSQDRRGVRKYF. As DNA, the CDR3 is TGTGCCAGCAGCCAAGATAGGAGAGGTGTCAGAAAGTACTTC.